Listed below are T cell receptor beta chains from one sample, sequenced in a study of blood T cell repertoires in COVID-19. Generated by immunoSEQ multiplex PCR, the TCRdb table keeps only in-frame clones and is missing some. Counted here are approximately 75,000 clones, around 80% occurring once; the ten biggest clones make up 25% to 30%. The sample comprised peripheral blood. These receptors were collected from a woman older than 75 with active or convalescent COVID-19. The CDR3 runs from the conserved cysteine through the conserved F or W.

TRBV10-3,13,CAISTPGFHEQYF
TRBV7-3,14,CASSPGLLPYEQYF
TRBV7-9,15,CASSLGGLAGETQYF
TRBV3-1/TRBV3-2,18,CASRSNGGTSGVTDEQFF
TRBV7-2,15,CASSFTSGGPTEQFF
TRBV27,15,CASSLRGQGAVGYTF
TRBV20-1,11,CSARGGAGLHF
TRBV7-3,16,CASSEGGGSSYNEQFF
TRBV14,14,CASSRGGLGQPQHF
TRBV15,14,CATSRVGGSQPQHF
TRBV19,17,CASSMGGSYYWNTEAFF
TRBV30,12,CAWRFSNYGYTF
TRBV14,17,CASGASYWRSTNEKLFF
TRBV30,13,CAWTRKDNSPLHF
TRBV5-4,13,CASSFGGAGEQYF
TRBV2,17,CASTTHLRRANTGELFF
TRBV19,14,CASSMEGAKNIQYF
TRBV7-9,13,CASGGYSNQPQHF
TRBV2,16,CASSEQWAPPGNTIYF
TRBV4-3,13,CASSQDRGAPLHF
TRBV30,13,CAWSVQSNQPQHF
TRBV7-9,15,CASNLALDRENGYTF
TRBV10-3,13,CAISEQPLSGYTF
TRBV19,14,CASRSRGLNTEAFF
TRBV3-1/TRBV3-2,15,CASSQGSAGAYEQYF
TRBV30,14,CAWRGRLQIGEAFF
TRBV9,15,CASSVGWQGWETQYF
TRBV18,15,CASSPPDRKRETQYF
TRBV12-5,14,CASGPNGGADIQYF
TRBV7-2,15,CASSLIADSYNEQFF
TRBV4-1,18,CASSQGRDTDYSNQPQHF
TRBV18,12,CASSDQAETQYF
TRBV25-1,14,CASSGGQGVVGYTF
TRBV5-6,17,CASSAYGTSLATDTQYF
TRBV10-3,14,CAISGAGAENTQYF
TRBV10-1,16,CASSDLAGADQDTQYF
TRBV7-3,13,CASSLDRGDTQYF
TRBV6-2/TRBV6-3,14,CASSYSKESSPLHF
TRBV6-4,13,CASSVDARSEAFF
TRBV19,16,CASSITMGHAGNTIYF
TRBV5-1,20,CASSLAIQQLQGFSTDTQYF
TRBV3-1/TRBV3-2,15,CASSLGTSGGQTQYF
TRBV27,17,CASSFFYQGYSNQPQHF
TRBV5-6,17,CASRRTGGTSSTDTQYF
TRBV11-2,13,CASSLTSGQPQHF
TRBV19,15,CASSSRTALNTEAFF
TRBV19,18,CASSIIQGASIGANVLTF
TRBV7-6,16,CASSLEGGFLYNEQFF
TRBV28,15,CASRAPGGSGNTIYF
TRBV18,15,CASSPGQGLNQPQHF
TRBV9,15,CASSVEGGSSYEQYF
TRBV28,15,CASSRGGTDPYGYTF
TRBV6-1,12,CACGGRTYEQYF
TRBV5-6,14,CASSEAGHNQPQHF